This entry is about one T cell receptor beta chain. Its antigen is unknown. Other DNA sequences from this sample encode an identical CDR3 as well. This record belongs to a study of beta chain features in type 1 diabetes. Findings of the study overall: Sampled from patients, naive, central memory and Treg TCRB repertoires appeared more similar than those sampled from healthy donors.

Every bit of the isolated RNA underwent reverse transcription, so sequencing read expressed TCRB transcripts. Measured with immunoSEQ multiplex PCR; TCRdb has only the in-frame clones, and not every one. Seen here are 810,000 or so clones, roughly 16% observed once, and the top ten hold about 0.02%. CDR3 length equals 13 residues. Trimming removed 2 bases from V and 4 bases from J, with 8 bases in between. Germline assignment: CDR1 MNHEY and CDR2 SVGAGI. V usage is TRBV6-5 and J usage is TRBJ2-5; possibly TRBD1 for D (6 bases). The source material was naive CD4+ T cells from blood. This TCR came from a woman aged 18-29 years in good health. Written as DNA, the CDR3 is TGTGCCAGCAGTTACGCAGGGGTAGAGACCCAGTACTTC. This sequence encodes CASSYAGVETQYF.